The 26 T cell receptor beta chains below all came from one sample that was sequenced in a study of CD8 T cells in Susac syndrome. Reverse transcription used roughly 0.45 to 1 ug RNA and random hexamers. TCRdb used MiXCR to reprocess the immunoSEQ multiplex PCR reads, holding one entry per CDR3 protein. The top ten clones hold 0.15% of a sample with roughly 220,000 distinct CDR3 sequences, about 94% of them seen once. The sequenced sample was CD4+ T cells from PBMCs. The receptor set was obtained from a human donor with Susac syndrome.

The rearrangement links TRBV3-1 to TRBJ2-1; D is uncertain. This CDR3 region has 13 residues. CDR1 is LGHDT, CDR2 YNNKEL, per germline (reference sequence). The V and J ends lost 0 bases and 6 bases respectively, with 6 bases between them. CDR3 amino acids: CASSQDYGNEQFF. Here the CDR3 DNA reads TGTGCCAGCAGCCAAGATTATGGCAATGAGCAGTTCTTC.

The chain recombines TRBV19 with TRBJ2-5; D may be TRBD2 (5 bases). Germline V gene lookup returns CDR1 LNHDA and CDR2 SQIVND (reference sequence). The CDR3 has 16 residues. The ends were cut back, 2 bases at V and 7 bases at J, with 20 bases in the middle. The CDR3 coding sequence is TGTGCCAGTAGTATAACCTCGGCTGCCGGTCGGGGGACCCAGTACTTC. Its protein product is CASSITSAAGRGTQYF.

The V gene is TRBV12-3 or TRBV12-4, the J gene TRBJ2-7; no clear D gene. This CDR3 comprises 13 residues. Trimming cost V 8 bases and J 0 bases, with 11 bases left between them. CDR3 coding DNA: TGTGCCAGCGCCAAGGTTAGCTCCTACGAGCAGTACTTC. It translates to CASAKVSSYEQYF.

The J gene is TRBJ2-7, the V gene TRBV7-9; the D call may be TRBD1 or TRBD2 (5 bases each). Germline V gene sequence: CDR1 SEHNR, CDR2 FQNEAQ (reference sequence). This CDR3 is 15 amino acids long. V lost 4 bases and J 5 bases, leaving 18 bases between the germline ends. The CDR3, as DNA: TGTGCCAGCAGCTCGGAAGGGGTACTACTAGACGAGCAGTACTTC. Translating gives CASSSEGVLLDEQYF.

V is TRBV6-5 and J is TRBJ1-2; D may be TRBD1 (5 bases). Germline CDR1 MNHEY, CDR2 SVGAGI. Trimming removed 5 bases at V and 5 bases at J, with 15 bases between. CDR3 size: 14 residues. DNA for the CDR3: TGTGCCAGCAGTCGGTCCGGGACGGCTTATGGCTACACCTTC. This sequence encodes CASSRSGTAYGYTF.

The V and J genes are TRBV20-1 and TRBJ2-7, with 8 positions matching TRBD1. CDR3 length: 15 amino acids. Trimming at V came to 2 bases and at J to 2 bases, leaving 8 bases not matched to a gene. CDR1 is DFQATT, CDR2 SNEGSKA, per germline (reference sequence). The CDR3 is CSARTLGQAAYEQYF. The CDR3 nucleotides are TGCAGTGCTAGAACCTTGGGACAGGCCGCCTACGAGCAGTACTTC.

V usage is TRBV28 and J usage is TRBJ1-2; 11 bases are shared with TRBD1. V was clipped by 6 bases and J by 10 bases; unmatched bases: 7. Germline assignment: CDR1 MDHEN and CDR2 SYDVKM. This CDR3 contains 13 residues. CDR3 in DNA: TGTGCCAGCAGAAGACCGGGACAGGGGGTCTACACCTTC. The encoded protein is CASRRPGQGVYTF.

The CDR3 spells CASLYLPLGNNEQFF. The CDR3 DNA reads as TGTGCCAGCCTTTATCTCCCCCTGGGGAACAATGAGCAGTTCTTC. The V and J genes are TRBV6-5 and TRBJ2-1; no clear D gene. The CDR3 contains 15 residues. V was cut by 8 bases and J by 5 bases, with 19 bases left in between. CDR1 is MNHEY and CDR2 is SVGAGI in the germline V gene.

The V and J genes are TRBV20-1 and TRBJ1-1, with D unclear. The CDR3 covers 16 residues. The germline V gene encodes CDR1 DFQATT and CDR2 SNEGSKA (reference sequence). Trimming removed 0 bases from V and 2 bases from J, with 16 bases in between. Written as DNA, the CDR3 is TGCAGTGCTAGAGAAGAGAGGGTTCATCCCAACACTGAAGCTTTCTTT. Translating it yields CSAREERVHPNTEAFF.

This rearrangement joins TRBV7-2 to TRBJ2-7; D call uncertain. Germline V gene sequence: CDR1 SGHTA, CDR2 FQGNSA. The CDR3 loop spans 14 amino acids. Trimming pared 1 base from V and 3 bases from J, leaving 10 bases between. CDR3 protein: CASSLVGESYEQYF. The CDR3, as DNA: TGTGCCAGCAGCTTAGTTGGCGAGAGCTACGAGCAGTACTTC.

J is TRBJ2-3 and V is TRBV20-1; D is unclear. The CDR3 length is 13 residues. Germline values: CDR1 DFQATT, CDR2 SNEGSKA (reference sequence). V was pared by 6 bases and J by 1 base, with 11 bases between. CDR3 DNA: TGCAGTGCAACCACGCCGGGCACAGATACGCAGTATTTT. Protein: CSATTPGTDTQYF.

The CDR3 spells CASSFTDNTEAFF. CDR3 coding DNA: TGCGCCAGCAGCTTCACAGACAACACTGAAGCTTTCTTT. V usage is TRBV5-1 and J usage is TRBJ1-1; D remains ambiguous. The germline V and J ends were trimmed by 2 bases and 2 bases, with 7 bases remaining between them. Germline CDR1 and CDR2: SGHRS and YFSETQ. The CDR3 runs to 13 residues.

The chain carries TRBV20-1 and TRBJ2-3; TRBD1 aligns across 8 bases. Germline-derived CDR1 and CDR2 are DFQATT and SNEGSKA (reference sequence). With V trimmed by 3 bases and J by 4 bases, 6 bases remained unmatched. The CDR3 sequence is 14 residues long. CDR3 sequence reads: CSASRTGLPDTQYF. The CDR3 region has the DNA TGCAGTGCTAGTAGGACAGGGCTTCCAGATACGCAGTATTTT.

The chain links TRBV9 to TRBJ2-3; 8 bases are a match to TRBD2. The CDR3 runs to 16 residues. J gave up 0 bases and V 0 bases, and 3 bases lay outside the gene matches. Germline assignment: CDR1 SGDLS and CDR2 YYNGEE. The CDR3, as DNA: TGTGCCAGCAGCGTAGGACTAGCGCAGAGCACAGATACGCAGTATTTT. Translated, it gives CASSVGLAQSTDTQYF.

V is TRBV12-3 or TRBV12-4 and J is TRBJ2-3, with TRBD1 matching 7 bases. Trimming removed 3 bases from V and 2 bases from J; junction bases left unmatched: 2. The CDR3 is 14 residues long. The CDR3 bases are TGTGCCAGCAGTTTGACAGGGATCACAGATACGCAGTATTTT. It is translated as CASSLTGITDTQYF.

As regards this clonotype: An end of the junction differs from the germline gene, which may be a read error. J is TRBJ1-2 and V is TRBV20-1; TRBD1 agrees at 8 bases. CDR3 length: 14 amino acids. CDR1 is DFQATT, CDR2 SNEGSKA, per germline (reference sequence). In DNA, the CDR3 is TGCAGTGCTAGAGATGCCGCCCGGGACAGGAACTTTCACTTC. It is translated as CSARDAARDRNFHF.

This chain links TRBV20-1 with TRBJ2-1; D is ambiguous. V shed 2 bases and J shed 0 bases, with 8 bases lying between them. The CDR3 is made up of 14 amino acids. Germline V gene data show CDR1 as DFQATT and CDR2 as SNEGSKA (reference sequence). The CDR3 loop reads CSARRRSSYNEQFF. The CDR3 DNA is TGCAGTGCTAGACGTCGGAGCTCCTACAATGAGCAGTTCTTC.

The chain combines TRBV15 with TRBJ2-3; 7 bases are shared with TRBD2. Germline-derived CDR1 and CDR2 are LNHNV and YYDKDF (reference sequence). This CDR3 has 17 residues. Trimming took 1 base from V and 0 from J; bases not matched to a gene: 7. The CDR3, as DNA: TGTGCCACCAGCAGAGGACTAGCTTTCGCTAGCACAGATACGCAGTATTTT. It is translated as CATSRGLAFASTDTQYF.

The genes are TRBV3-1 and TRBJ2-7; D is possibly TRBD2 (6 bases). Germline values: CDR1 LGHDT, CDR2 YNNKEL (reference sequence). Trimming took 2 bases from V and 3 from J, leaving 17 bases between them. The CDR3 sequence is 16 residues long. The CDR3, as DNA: TGTGCCAGCAGCCAACGTGGAGGGGCGCAACACTACGAGCAGTACTTC. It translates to CASSQRGGAQHYEQYF.

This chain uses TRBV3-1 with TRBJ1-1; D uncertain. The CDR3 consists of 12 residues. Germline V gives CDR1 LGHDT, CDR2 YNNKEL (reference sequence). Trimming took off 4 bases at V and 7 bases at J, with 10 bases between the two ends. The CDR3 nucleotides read TGTGCCAGCAGCCTAGTGGAAAGTGAAGCTTTCTTT. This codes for CASSLVESEAFF.

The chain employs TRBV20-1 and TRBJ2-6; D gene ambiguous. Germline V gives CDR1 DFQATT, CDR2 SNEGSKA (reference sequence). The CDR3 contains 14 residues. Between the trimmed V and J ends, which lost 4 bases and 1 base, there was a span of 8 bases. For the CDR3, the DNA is TGCAGTGCTACCGATCGTTCTGGGGCCAACGTCCTGACTTTC. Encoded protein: CSATDRSGANVLTF.

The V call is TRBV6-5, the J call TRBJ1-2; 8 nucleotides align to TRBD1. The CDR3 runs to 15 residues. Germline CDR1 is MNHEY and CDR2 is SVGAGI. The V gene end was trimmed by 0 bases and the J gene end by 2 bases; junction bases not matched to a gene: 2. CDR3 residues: CASSYSTGGNYGYTF. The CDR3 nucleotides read TGTGCCAGCAGTTACTCAACAGGGGGGAACTATGGCTACACCTTC.

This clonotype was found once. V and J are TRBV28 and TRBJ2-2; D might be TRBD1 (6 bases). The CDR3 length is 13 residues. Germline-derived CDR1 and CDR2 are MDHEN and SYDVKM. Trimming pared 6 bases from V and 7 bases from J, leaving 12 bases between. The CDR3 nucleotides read TGTGCCAGCAGAGCTCAGGGGAACGGGGAGCTGTTTTTT. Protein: CASRAQGNGELFF.

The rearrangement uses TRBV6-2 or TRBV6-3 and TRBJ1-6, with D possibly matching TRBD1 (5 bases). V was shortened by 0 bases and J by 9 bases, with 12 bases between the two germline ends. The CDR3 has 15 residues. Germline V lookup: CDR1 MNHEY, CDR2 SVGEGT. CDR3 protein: CASSYSADIPSPLHF. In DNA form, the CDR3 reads TGTGCCAGCAGTTACTCCGCGGACATTCCTTCACCCCTCCACTTT.

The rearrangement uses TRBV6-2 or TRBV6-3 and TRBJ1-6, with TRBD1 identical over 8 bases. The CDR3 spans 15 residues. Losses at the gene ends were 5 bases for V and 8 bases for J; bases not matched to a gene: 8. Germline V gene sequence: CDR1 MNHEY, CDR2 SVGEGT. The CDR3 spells CASSPGTGVYSPLHF. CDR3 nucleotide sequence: TGTGCCAGCAGTCCCGGGACAGGCGTTTATTCACCCCTCCACTTT.

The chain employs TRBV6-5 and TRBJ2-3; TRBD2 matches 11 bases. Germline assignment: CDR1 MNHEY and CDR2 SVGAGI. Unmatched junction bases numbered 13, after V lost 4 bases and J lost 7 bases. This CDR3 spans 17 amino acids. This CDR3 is CASSSRLAGSNPHTQYF. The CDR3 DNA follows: TGTGCCAGCAGTTCCAGACTAGCGGGGAGCAACCCGCATACGCAGTATTTT.